This TCR beta chain appears in the sequencing data of a study of blood T cell repertoires in COVID-19. The overall study: From the United States, Italy and Spain came samples of acute and convalescent COVID-19. The cDNA or gDNA used as material had been derived from T cells, B-cell-depleted T cells, or PBMCs.

Methods used by the authors: Researchers report that nucleated cell counts were estimated from reference gene primer amplification. The assay was immunoSEQ multiplex PCR, and TCRdb's table has in-frame clones only and misses some. V and J calls and clone size follow that table, whereas D and trimming were derived from the DNA. The sample shows approximately 240,000 clones, about 88% of them seen only once. The TCR originated in a man in his forties or fifties who had recovered from COVID-19. The material sequenced was peripheral blood.

The CDR3 sequence is CASSQAYRQGLTYEQYF. For the CDR3, the DNA is TGCGCCAGCAGCCAAGCATACAGACAGGGGTTAACCTACGAGCAGTACTTC. The chain joins TRBV4-1 to TRBJ2-7, with TRBD1 matching over 8 bases. Trimming cost V 1 base and J 2 bases; bases outside gene matches: 10. Germline CDR1 MGHRA, CDR2 YSYEKL. There are 17 residues in the CDR3.